Listed below are T cell receptor beta chains from one sample, sequenced in a study of blood T cell repertoires in COVID-19. Assay: immunoSEQ multiplex PCR; the TCRdb copy retains only in-frame clones and omits some. The sample contains roughly 500,000 clones, about 91% of which appear only once. Source material: peripheral blood. Every receptor here comes from a man aged 18-30 years with COVID-19, enrolled during active disease. The CDR3 runs from the conserved cysteine through the conserved F or W. A D gene is named only where the DNA matches it firmly. Not all rows give a size; the values are once, few, many and, for expanded clones, a class.

TRBJ1-2 | TRBV3-1/TRBV3-2 | . | TRBD1 | CASSQVTGNKGYTF | TGTGCCAGCAGCCAAGTGACAGGGAATAAGGGCTACACCTTC
TRBJ1-2 | TRBV5-8 | . | TRBD1 | CASSSGTGGLYGYTF | TGTGCCAGCAGCTCCGGGACAGGGGGCCTCTATGGCTACACCTTC
TRBJ1-1 | TRBV18 | . | . | CASSPELMNTEAFF | TGTGCCAGCTCACCAGAACTCATGAACACTGAAGCTTTCTTT
TRBJ1-5 | TRBV2 | . | . | CASSEESQGGQPQHF | TGTGCCAGCAGTGAAGAGTCTCAGGGAGGTCAGCCCCAGCATTTT
TRBJ2-1 | TRBV7-9 | . | TRBD2 | CASSPETSGSYNEQFF | TGTGCCAGCAGCCCAGAGACTAGCGGCTCCTACAATGAGCAGTTCTTC
TRBJ2-7 | TRBV13 | once | TRBD2 | CASSFGTSGGYAYEQYF | TGTGCCAGCAGCTTCGGGACTAGCGGGGGTTACGCCTACGAGCAGTACTTC
TRBJ1-4 | TRBV19 | . | . | CASSTFTLISGEKLFF | TGTGCCAGTAGTACCTTTACGCTTATCTCAGGTGAAAAACTGTTTTTT
TRBJ2-5 | TRBV29-1 | . | TRBD1 | CSVRTGGQETQYF | TGCAGCGTACGGACAGGGGGACAAGAGACCCAGTACTTC
TRBJ2-7 | TRBV6-5 | once | . | CASGRYEQYF | TGTGCCAGCGGCCGCTACGAGCAGTACTTC
TRBJ1-3 | TRBV3-1/TRBV3-2 | . | . | CASSQDPGVGNTIYF | TGTGCCAGCAGCCAAGACCCAGGGGTCGGAAACACCATATATTTT
TRBJ1-2 | TRBV6-2/TRBV6-3 | . | . | CASSYPATGNYGYTF | TGTGCCAGCAGTTACCCCGCGACAGGAAACTATGGCTACACCTTC
TRBJ2-7 | TRBV11-2 | few | TRBD2 | CASSPGTSGKSSYEQYF | TGTGCCAGCAGCCCAGGGACTAGCGGGAAGAGCTCCTACGAGCAGTACTTC
TRBJ2-7 | TRBV7-9 | . | . | CASSVTGNEQYF | TGTGCCAGCAGCGTCACAGGGAACGAGCAGTACTTC
TRBJ2-2 | TRBV5-1 | . | . | CASSLDRENTGELFF | TGCGCCAGCAGCTTGGACAGGGAGAACACCGGGGAGCTGTTTTTT
TRBJ2-5 | TRBV5-4 | . | TRBD2 | CASKPTSGGPQETQYF | TGTGCCAGCAAACCTACTAGCGGGGGGCCCCAAGAGACCCAGTACTTC
TRBJ2-7 | TRBV24-1 | once | . | CATSDREDREQYF | TGTGCCACCAGTGACCGGGAAGATAGAGAGCAGTACTTC
TRBJ1-1 | TRBV28 | once | . | CASSPWTDKAFF | TGTGCCAGCAGTCCTTGGACGGACAAAGCTTTCTTT
TRBJ2-7 | TRBV5-4 | . | . | CASSLEAGIYEQYF | TGTGCCAGCAGCTTGGAGGCAGGTATCTACGAGCAGTACTTC
TRBJ2-2 | TRBV24-1 | . | . | CATSRLTGELFF | TGTGCCACCAGCCGGTTAACCGGGGAGCTGTTTTTT
TRBJ1-5 | TRBV7-9 | . | TRBD1 | CASSPDRDRVTNQPQHF | TGTGCCAGCAGCCCGGACCGGGACAGGGTGACTAATCAGCCCCAGCATTTT
TRBJ2-3 | TRBV15 | . | . | CATSSVLRDSLDTQYF | TGTGCCACCAGCAGTGTTTTACGGGATTCTTTAGATACGCAGTATTTT
TRBJ2-1 | TRBV11-2 | . | TRBD2 | CASSYSGWSSYNEQFF | TGTGCCAGCAGCTATAGCGGGTGGAGCTCCTACAATGAGCAGTTCTTC
TRBJ2-2 | TRBV5-4 | few | TRBD2 | CASSLVPAGARTGELFF | TGTGCCAGCAGCTTGGTTCCAGCGGGAGCTCGGACCGGGGAGCTGTTTTTT
TRBJ2-2 | TRBV10-2 | . | . | CASSRQFNTGELFF | TGCGCCAGCAGTAGACAGTTTAACACCGGGGAGCTGTTTTTT
TRBJ2-5 | TRBV2 | . | TRBD2 | CASRETRAGGTETQYF | TGTGCCAGCAGAGAAACTAGAGCGGGGGGGACTGAGACCCAGTACTTC
TRBJ1-6 | TRBV7-9 | . | TRBD1 | CASSQVQGNSPLHF | TGTGCCAGCAGCCAGGTACAGGGGAACTCACCCCTCCACTTT
TRBJ2-1 | TRBV18 | . | TRBD2 | CASSLAGVNEQFF | TGTGCCAGCTCCCTCGCGGGGGTGAATGAGCAGTTCTTC
TRBJ2-3 | TRBV5-1 | . | TRBD2 | CASSLAAAGGGSTDTQYF | TGCGCCAGCAGCTTGGCCGCGGCGGGAGGAGGTAGCACAGATACGCAGTATTTT
TRBJ2-5 | TRBV9 | . | . | CASSDPRSGETQYF | TGTGCCAGCAGCGATCCCAGAAGCGGAGAGACCCAGTACTTC
TRBJ1-5 | TRBV19 | . | . | CASRPYGRGNQPQHF | TGTGCCAGTAGACCTTATGGCAGGGGCAATCAGCCCCAGCATTTT
TRBJ2-1 | TRBV5-1 | . | TRBD2 | CASSRTSAFNNEQFF | TGCGCCAGCAGCCGTACTAGCGCGTTTAACAATGAGCAGTTCTTC
TRBJ2-2 | TRBV5-6 | . | TRBD2 | CASSHYGQRESGELFF | TGTGCCAGCAGCCACTATGGGCAGCGGGAGTCCGGGGAGCTGTTTTTT
TRBJ2-1 | TRBV27 | . | TRBD2 | CASSEPGLASHEQFF | TGTGCCAGCAGCGAACCGGGACTAGCATCACATGAGCAGTTCTTC
TRBJ1-1 | TRBV9 | . | . | CASSVLARGLNTEAFF | TGTGCCAGCAGCGTCCTTGCCAGGGGCTTGAACACTGAAGCTTTCTTT
TRBJ2-1 | TRBV14 | . | . | CASSHGRERMDEQFF | TGTGCCAGCAGCCATGGTAGGGAGAGGATGGATGAGCAGTTCTTC
TRBJ1-3 | TRBV19 | . | TRBD1 | CASSITGTDSGNTIYF | TGTGCCAGTAGTATCACGGGGACAGACTCTGGAAACACCATATATTTT
TRBJ2-5 | TRBV3-1/TRBV3-2 | . | . | CASSQGGRGFETQYF | TGTGCCAGCAGCCAAGGTGGTCGGGGGTTCGAGACCCAGTACTTC
TRBJ2-6 | TRBV2 | . | TRBD1 | CASRFGTGGTGANVLTF | TGTGCCAGCCGATTTGGGACAGGGGGAACTGGGGCCAACGTCCTGACTTTC
TRBJ1-1 | TRBV30 | . | . | CAWSGTGNTEAFF | TGTGCCTGGAGTGGTACAGGGAACACTGAAGCTTTCTTT
TRBJ2-4 | TRBV18 | . | TRBD2 | CASSPTGGAKNIQYF | TGTGCCAGCTCGCCGACGGGGGGGGCCAAAAACATTCAGTACTTC
TRBJ2-7 | TRBV15 | . | . | CATSRGIADSGVYEQYF | TGTGCCACCAGCAGAGGGATCGCGGATAGCGGAGTTTACGAGCAGTACTTC
TRBJ1-2 | TRBV7-9 | . | . | CASSLVGDGGGYTF | TGTGCCAGCAGCTTAGTAGGAGACGGAGGGGGCTACACCTTC
TRBJ2-7 | TRBV11-2 | . | TRBD2 | CASSWRLAGDYEQYF | TGTGCCAGCAGCTGGCGACTAGCGGGAGATTACGAGCAGTACTTC